This TCR beta chain was captured in a study of blood T cell repertoires in COVID-19. Some clones are missing from TCRdb's copy, which holds only in-frame ones; the method was immunoSEQ multiplex PCR. The data hold about 59,000 clones, with less than 75% observed a single time. The CDR3 loop spans 14 amino acids. CDR1 and CDR2 (germline): SGHNT, YYREEE (reference sequence). V lost 3 bases and J lost 5, with 15 bases in between. This clone was picked up a small number of times. This chain connects TRBV5-4 to TRBJ2-7; weak D call: TRBD2 (6 bases). This receptor was identified in a woman in her seventies with acute or convalescent COVID-19. Sequences were obtained from peripheral blood. This CDR3 is CASSSMAGQNEQYF. DNA of the CDR3: TGTGCCAGCAGCTCAATGGCGGGGCAGAACGAGCAGTACTTC.